The 30 T cell receptor beta chains listed next were all sequenced from one sample in a study of spatial heterogeneity in lung cancer. Findings of the study overall: In tumors, expanded intratumoral alpha and beta TCR counts tracked mutation counts.

Their cognate antigens are unknown. Time point here: sample taken at primary tumor resection. TCRdb re-derived calls from the 5' RACE reads in MiXCR, one entry per CDR3 protein. The repertoire includes 7,200 or so distinct CDR3 sequences, less than 8.5% of them detected once, and 15% to 20% sits in the top ten. Sequencing was performed on lung tumor tissue, taken at surgery. All receptors derive from a female donor with early-stage non-small cell lung cancer.

This clonotype was picked up many times. For a library built for alpha chains, this beta chain is a stray read; little rests on its size. This chain uses TRBV2 with TRBJ2-2, with unresolved D. The CDR3 length is 14 residues. V shed 2 bases and J shed 6 bases, with 10 bases lying between them. Germline CDR1 is SNHLY and CDR2 is FYNNEI. The CDR3 DNA follows: TGTGCCAGCAGTGAATCAACCCGGGCCGGGGAGCTGTTTTTT. Translated: CASSESTRAGELFF.

In this sample, this clonotype turned up a few times. The library was prepared for alpha chains; this beta chain is a stray read, so its frequency means little. The rearrangement joins TRBV20-1 to TRBJ2-7; TRBD2 agrees at 10 bases. This CDR3 region has 14 residues. V lost 6 bases, J lost 2 bases, and 7 bases stayed unmatched. Germline loops: CDR1 DFQATT, CDR2 SNEGSKA (reference sequence). CDR3 in DNA: TGCAGTGCCGAGCGGGAGGGCAAAACCTACGAGCAGTACTTC. It translates to CSAEREGKTYEQYF.

This clonotype was detected ten times or more. The library was prepared for alpha chains; this beta chain is a stray read, so its frequency means little. The genes are TRBV2 and TRBJ1-5; D remains ambiguous. CDR1 SNHLY and CDR2 FYNNEI come from the germline V gene. With 5 bases removed from V and 6 bases from J, the gap between germline ends came to 14 bases. This CDR3 is 14 amino acids long. The CDR3 region is CASSSQGLGQPQHF. Written as DNA, the CDR3 is TGTGCCAGCAGTTCGCAAGGGTTGGGTCAGCCCCAGCATTTT.

This clonotype counts as medium-sized. This beta chain turned up in a library designed for alpha chains; as an off-target read, its abundance says little. The rearrangement uses TRBV10-3 and TRBJ2-3, with D hard to call. This CDR3 region has 14 residues. The V and J ends lost 7 bases and 0 bases respectively, with 11 bases between them. Germline V CDR1 and CDR2: ENHRY, SYGVKD. The CDR3 nucleotides read TGTGCCATCACAGACGGGCGGAGCACAGATACGCAGTATTTT. It is translated as CAITDGRSTDTQYF.

In its sample, this clonotype ranks as medium-sized. This beta chain is off target for a library built for alpha chains, so its abundance means little. The chain is built from TRBV27 and TRBJ1-6, with D possibly being TRBD1 (5 bases). The germline gives CDR1 MNHEY, CDR2 SMNVEV (reference sequence). CDR3 size: 14 residues. V lost 5 bases to trimming and J lost 6 bases, with 11 bases between them. The CDR3 reads CASSGGGGNSPLHF. As DNA, the CDR3 is TGTGCCAGCAGTGGGGGGGGTGGTAATTCACCCCTCCACTTT.

As for this clonotype: With the library built for alpha chains, this beta chain is off target and its frequency is not meaningful. The gene calls are TRBV6-5 and TRBJ2-3, with D hard to call. With 5 bases removed from V and 4 bases from J, the gap between germline ends came to 13 bases. The V gene's germline CDR1 is MNHEY and CDR2 SVGAGI. This CDR3 has 14 amino acids. CDR3 DNA: TGTGCCAGCAGTCCCACCCACACATCAGATACGCAGTATTTT. Translation gives CASSPTHTSDTQYF.

Relative to its sample, this clonotype is medium-sized. This beta chain is a stray sequence in a library constructed for alpha chains; its clone size is not meaningful. The chain is built from TRBV5-1 and TRBJ2-7, with D unresolved. The CDR3 runs 13 residues. V lost 0 bases to trimming and J lost 3 bases, with 7 bases between them. Germline values: CDR1 SGHRS, CDR2 YFSETQ. For the CDR3, the DNA is TGCGCCAGCAGCTTGGCCGGCAACTACGAGCAGTACTTC. Translation: CASSLAGNYEQYF.

This clonotype is judged medium-sized (0.01 to 0.1%). This beta chain is an off-target read within a library intended for alpha chains, so its frequency means little. The chain employs TRBV6-6 and TRBJ2-7; D is undetermined. CDR3 length: 16 amino acids. V was shortened by 0 bases and J by 6 bases, with 18 bases between the two germline ends. The germline gives CDR1 MNHNY, CDR2 SVGAGI (reference sequence). The CDR3 is CASSYSNRRSEVEQYF. CDR3 in DNA: TGTGCCAGCAGTTACTCGAATCGTAGGAGTGAGGTCGAGCAGTACTTC.

This clonotype was seen a handful of times. Being off target in a library aimed at alpha chains, this beta chain has a size of little meaning. This chain links TRBV14 with TRBJ2-1; a weak D match, TRBD2 (6 bases). CDR3 size: 17 residues. Germline assignment: CDR1 SGHDN and CDR2 FVKESK. The V end was cut by 0 bases, the J end by 4 bases, with 16 bases between. The CDR3 loop reads CASSQDRAGPPYNEQFF. For the CDR3, the DNA is TGTGCCAGCAGCCAAGATCGCGCGGGACCCCCGTACAATGAGCAGTTCTTC.

The table lists this clonotype with many counts. This beta chain was picked up by a library intended for alpha chains and is off target, so its count carries little meaning. The chain is built from TRBV20-1 and TRBJ2-7; 10 bases are a match to TRBD1. V lost 4 bases and J lost 2; bases outside the gene matches: 5. The CDR3 has 14 residues. The germline V gene encodes CDR1 DFQATT and CDR2 SNEGSKA (reference sequence). For the CDR3, the DNA is TGCAGTGCTATGGCCGGGACAGGGGCCTACGAGCAGTACTTC. It yields the protein CSAMAGTGAYEQYF.

This clonotype was observed at least ten times. This beta chain slipped into a library made for alpha chains as a stray read, so its size is not meaningful. The chain combines TRBV14 with TRBJ1-1; possible D gene TRBD1, 5 bases. The V and J ends lost 1 base and 4 bases respectively, with 13 bases between them. From germline, CDR1 is SGHDN and CDR2 FVKESK. There are 15 residues in the CDR3. The CDR3 sequence: CASSQASGLATEAFF. The CDR3 bases are TGTGCCAGCAGCCAAGCGTCAGGGCTGGCCACTGAAGCTTTCTTT.

This clonotype came up many times. This beta chain was picked up by a library intended for alpha chains and is off target, so its count carries little meaning. The gene calls are TRBV7-8 and TRBJ2-4, with 9 bases aligning to TRBD1. CDR3 length: 18 amino acids. Per germline, CDR1 SGHVS and CDR2 FQNEAQ. J gave up 0 bases and V 5 bases, and 11 bases lay outside the gene matches. This chain's CDR3 is CASSVSGTGRLAKNIQYF. Here the CDR3 DNA reads TGTGCCAGCAGCGTGTCCGGGACAGGGAGATTAGCCAAAAACATTCAGTACTTC.

This clonotype counts as medium-sized. This beta chain represents an off-target read in a library built for alpha chains; its size is of limited meaning. The chain uses TRBV5-4 and TRBJ2-1; 11 positions match TRBD2. Trimming at V came to 4 bases and at J to 7 bases, leaving 10 bases not matched to a gene. Germline CDR1 reads SGHNT; CDR2 reads YYREEE (reference sequence). CDR3 length equals 16 residues. The CDR3 sequence is CASSGTSGGRQNEQFF. The CDR3, as DNA: TGTGCCAGCAGCGGGACTAGCGGAGGGAGACAGAATGAGCAGTTCTTC.

This clonotype is classed as medium-sized. This beta chain is a stray read from a library made for alpha chains; its abundance is not meaningful. The V gene is TRBV30, the J gene TRBJ2-2; tentative D call: TRBD1 (5 bases). Between the trimmed V and J ends, which lost 1 base and 5 bases, there was a span of 8 bases. Germline CDR1 GTSNPN, CDR2 SVGIG (reference sequence). The CDR3 consists of 13 residues. This CDR3 is CAWSASGTGELFF. CDR3 DNA: TGTGCCTGGAGTGCCTCAGGGACCGGGGAGCTGTTTTTT.

This clonotype is categorized as medium-sized. In a library made to pick up alpha chains, this beta chain is a stray read with a size that means little. This sequence joins TRBV20-1 and TRBJ2-3, with D perhaps matching TRBD1 (7 bases). This CDR3 has 16 residues. Germline CDR1 is DFQATT and CDR2 is SNEGSKA (reference sequence). Trimming shortened V by 4 bases and J by 0 bases, and 17 bases separated the two germline ends. CDR3: CSATGLTGTSTDTQYF. CDR3 DNA sequence: TGCAGTGCTACTGGACTGACAGGGACTAGCACAGATACGCAGTATTTT.

This clonotype counts as large. This beta chain turned up in a library designed for alpha chains; as an off-target read, its abundance says little. CDR3 DNA: TGTGCCACCAGCAGAGGTCTAGCGGCTATGAACACTGAAGCTTTCTTT. The encoded protein is CATSRGLAAMNTEAFF. The J gene is TRBJ1-1, the V gene TRBV15, with D unresolved. Germline-derived CDR1 and CDR2 are LNHNV and YYDKDF (reference sequence). The V end lost 1 base, the J end lost 0 bases, and 12 bases lay between the germline ends. The CDR3 contains 16 residues. Full variable domain (rest looked up from reference TRBV15 and TRBJ1-1): DAMVIQNPRYQVTQFGKPVTLSCSQTLNHNVMYWYQQKSSQAPKLLFHYYDKDFNNEADTPDNFQSRRPNTSFCFLDIRSPGLGDTAMYLCATSRGLAAMNTEAFFGQGTRLTVV.

This clonotype is categorized as medium-sized (0.01 to 0.1%). The library was built for alpha chains, so this beta chain is an off-target read and its size means little. This chain connects TRBV2 to TRBJ2-3; 11 bases fit TRBD2. The CDR3 totals 15 residues. V gave up 5 bases and J gave up 2 bases; unmatched junction bases: 3. Germline-derived CDR1 and CDR2 are SNHLY and FYNNEI. The CDR3 loop reads CASSLAGGPTDTQYF. The CDR3 region has the DNA TGTGCCAGCAGTCTAGCGGGAGGACCCACAGATACGCAGTATTTT.

This clonotype was observed a few times. One end of the junction varies from germline; a read error may be responsible. Since it is a stray read in a library aimed at alpha chains, this beta chain has a size that is not meaningful. V and J are TRBV5-3 and TRBJ2-1, with a weak D call TRBD2 (6 bases). TRBV5-3 is given ORF status, its function remaining uncertain. The CDR3 sequence is 19 residues long. CDR3 DNA sequence: TGTGCTAGAAGCGCGGGACTTACAGAGTCCCCTCTTCTGAACAATGAGCAGTTCTTC. This encodes CARSAGLTESPLLNNEQFF.

This clonotype showed up just a few times. Because this beta chain is a stray read in a library intended to capture alpha chains, its abundance should not be given much weight. This chain uses TRBV23-1 with TRBJ1-4, with D possibly being TRBD1 (5 bases). TRBV23-1 has ORF status, its function being uncertain. V lost 0 bases, J lost 6 bases, and 17 bases lay in between. This CDR3 comprises 17 residues. The CDR3 DNA reads TGCGCCAGCAGTCAATCGGGGGTCAGGGAGCGATATGAAAAACTGTTTTTT. This codes for CASSQSGVRERYEKLFF.

This clonotype is categorized as medium-sized. This beta chain is an off-target read within a library intended for alpha chains, so its frequency means little. J is TRBJ2-1 and V is TRBV5-1, with 13 bases fitting TRBD2. This CDR3 region has 16 residues. With 4 bases clipped from V and 6 bases from J, the junction kept 7 bases outside the gene matches. The germline V gene has CDR1 SGHRS and CDR2 YFSETQ. The CDR3 reads CASSGQGLAGSNEQFF. The CDR3 region has the DNA TGCGCCAGCAGCGGACAGGGACTAGCGGGATCCAATGAGCAGTTCTTC.

This clonotype was counted at least ten times. This beta chain is a stray read from a library made for alpha chains; its abundance is not meaningful. J is TRBJ2-2 and V is TRBV7-8, with 8 bases aligning to TRBD2. The CDR3 runs to 15 residues. The V segment lost 3 bases and the J segment 1 base; nucleotides outside the gene matches: 1. CDR1 is SGHVS, CDR2 FQNEAQ, per germline. In DNA, the CDR3 is TGTGCCAGCAGCTTCGGGAGGGGGAACACCGGGGAGCTGTTTTTT. Its protein is CASSFGRGNTGELFF.

The sample holds many counts of this clonotype. This beta chain turned up in a library designed for alpha chains; as an off-target read, its abundance says little. V and J are TRBV10-2 and TRBJ2-1; D is unresolved. The CDR3 spans 15 residues. V shed 4 bases and J shed 0 bases, with 10 bases lying between them. Germline V CDR1 and CDR2: WSHSY, SAAADI. The CDR3 loop is CASSALAPSYNEQFF. The CDR3 nucleotides read TGCGCCAGCAGTGCGCTTGCCCCCTCCTACAATGAGCAGTTCTTC.

The table lists this clonotype with many counts. This beta chain is a stray sequence in a library constructed for alpha chains; its clone size is not meaningful. The rearrangement uses TRBV5-1 and TRBJ2-1; 8 bases fit TRBD1. Germline trimming cut 5 bases from V and 5 bases from J; bases unmatched to any gene: 3. This CDR3 spans 13 amino acids. Germline values: CDR1 SGHRS, CDR2 YFSETQ. CDR3: CASRRGQDNEQFF. The CDR3 nucleotides are TGCGCCAGCAGACGGGGACAGGACAATGAGCAGTTCTTC.

This clonotype is judged medium-sized. With the library built for alpha chains, this beta chain is off target and its frequency is not meaningful. The chain joins TRBV12-3 or TRBV12-4 to TRBJ2-1, with TRBD2 matching over 10 bases. CDR3 size: 14 residues. Trimming cost V 7 bases and J 1 base; bases outside gene matches: 1. CDR3 nucleotides: TGTGCCAGCAAAGCGGGAGGGTCCTACAATGAGCAGTTCTTC. It translates to CASKAGGSYNEQFF.

A word on this clonotype: In a library made to pick up alpha chains, this beta chain is a stray read with a size that means little. This chain links TRBV5-4 with TRBJ2-3; D gene uncertain. The CDR3 runs to 16 residues. V lost 4 bases and J lost 4, with 19 bases in between. CDR1 and CDR2 from the germline V gene are SGHNT and YYREEE (reference sequence). CDR3 bases: TGTGCCAGCAGCCGCCCGGTTGGGCCCGGCCCAGATACGCAGTATTTT. It yields the protein CASSRPVGPGPDTQYF.

Judged by abundance, this clonotype is medium-sized. Found in a library prepared for alpha chains, this beta chain is an off-target read, and its abundance has little meaning. This chain uses TRBV9 with TRBJ1-5; D not certain. V was shortened by 0 bases and J by 9 bases, with 13 bases between the two germline ends. The CDR3 length is 14 residues. The germline V gene has CDR1 SGDLS and CDR2 YYNGEE. The DNA of the CDR3 is TGTGCCAGCAGCGTAGGCCAGGCCACTTGGCCCCAGCATTTT. Protein: CASSVGQATWPQHF. The full variable domain, with the rest looked up from reference TRBV9 and TRBJ1-5, is DSGVTQTPKHLITATGQRVTLRCSPRSGDLSVYWYQQSLDQGLQFLIQYYNGEERAKGNILERFSAQQFPDLHSELNLSSLELGDSALYFCASSVGQATWPQHFGDGTRLSIL.

This clonotype has ten or more counts. This beta chain turned up in a library designed for alpha chains; as an off-target read, its abundance says little. This chain uses TRBV6-1 with TRBJ2-3; D is possibly TRBD1 or TRBD2 (5 bases each). The CDR3 contains 19 residues. Germline assignment: CDR1 MNHNS and CDR2 SASEGT. The V gene lost 2 bases and the J gene lost 0 bases, with 21 bases spanning the gap. CDR3 DNA: TGTGCCAGCAGTGAACCCGGGGCCGGGGTCCGGCGAAGCACAGATACGCAGTATTTT. This gives the protein CASSEPGAGVRRSTDTQYF.

This clonotype was recorded many times. This beta chain represents an off-target read in a library built for alpha chains; its size is of limited meaning. This chain uses TRBV14 with TRBJ2-1; 7 nucleotides match TRBD2. Germline V gene sequence: CDR1 SGHDN, CDR2 FVKESK. J gave up 6 bases and V 4 bases, and 3 bases lay outside the gene matches. CDR3 length: 13 amino acids. The CDR3 reads CASSRGRINEQFF. CDR3 bases: TGTGCCAGCAGCCGCGGGAGAATCAATGAGCAGTTCTTC.

This clonotype is medium-sized (0.01 to 0.1%) by share. Within a library made for alpha chains, this beta chain is off target, and its count is uninformative. V gene TRBV24-1 combines with J gene TRBJ2-4; D not resolved. Looked up from germline, CDR1 is KGHDR and CDR2 is SFDVKD. The V and J ends lost 3 bases and 0 bases respectively, with 8 bases between them. This CDR3 comprises 15 residues. CDR3 loop: CATSDGRVAKNIQYF. In DNA form, the CDR3 reads TGTGCCACCAGTGATGGCAGAGTAGCCAAAAACATTCAGTACTTC.

In its sample, this clonotype ranks as medium-sized. This beta chain is an unintended read in a library built for alpha chains; its size means little. The CDR3 coding sequence is TGTGCCAGCAGTCCCCGGAGTAGCGGGAGGGCCTACGAGCAGTACTTC. Translating gives CASSPRSSGRAYEQYF. The gene calls are TRBV27 and TRBJ2-7; 11 bases fit TRBD2. V shed 5 bases, J shed 2 bases, and the junction held 8 bases outside the gene matches. The CDR3 sequence is 16 residues long. Germline assignment: CDR1 MNHEY and CDR2 SMNVEV (reference sequence).